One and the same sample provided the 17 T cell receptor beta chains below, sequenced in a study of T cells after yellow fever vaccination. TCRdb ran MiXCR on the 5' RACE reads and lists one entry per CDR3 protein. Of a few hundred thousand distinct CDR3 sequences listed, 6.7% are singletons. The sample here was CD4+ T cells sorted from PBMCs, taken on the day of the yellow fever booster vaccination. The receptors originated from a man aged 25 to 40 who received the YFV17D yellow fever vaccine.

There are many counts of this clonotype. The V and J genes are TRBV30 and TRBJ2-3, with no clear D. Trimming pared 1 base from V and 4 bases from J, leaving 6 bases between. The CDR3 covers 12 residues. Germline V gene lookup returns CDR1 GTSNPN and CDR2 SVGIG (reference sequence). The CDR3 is CAWSGYSDTQYF. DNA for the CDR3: TGTGCCTGGAGTGGCTACTCAGATACGCAGTATTTT.

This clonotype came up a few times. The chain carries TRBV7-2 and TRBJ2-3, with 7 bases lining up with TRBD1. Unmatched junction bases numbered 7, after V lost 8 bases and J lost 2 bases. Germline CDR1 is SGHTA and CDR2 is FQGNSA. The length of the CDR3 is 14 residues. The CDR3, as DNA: TGTGCCAGCGCATGGGACAGACTCACAGATACGCAGTATTTT. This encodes CASAWDRLTDTQYF.

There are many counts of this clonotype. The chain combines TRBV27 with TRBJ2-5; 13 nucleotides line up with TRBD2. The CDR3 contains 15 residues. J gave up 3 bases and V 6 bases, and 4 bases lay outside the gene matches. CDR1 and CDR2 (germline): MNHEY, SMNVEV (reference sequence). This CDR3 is CASRGLAGAEETQYF. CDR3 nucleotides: TGTGCCAGCAGAGGACTAGCGGGAGCCGAAGAGACCCAGTACTTC.

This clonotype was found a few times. The DNA of the CDR3 is TGCAGCGTCGCGGCAATGTCTGGGGCCAACGTCCTGACTTTC. Translation gives CSVAAMSGANVLTF. V and J are TRBV29-1 and TRBJ2-6; the D is unclear. Germline V gives CDR1 SQVTM, CDR2 ANQGSEA. This CDR3 is built from 14 residues. V lost 6 bases to trimming and J lost 1 base, with 10 bases between them.

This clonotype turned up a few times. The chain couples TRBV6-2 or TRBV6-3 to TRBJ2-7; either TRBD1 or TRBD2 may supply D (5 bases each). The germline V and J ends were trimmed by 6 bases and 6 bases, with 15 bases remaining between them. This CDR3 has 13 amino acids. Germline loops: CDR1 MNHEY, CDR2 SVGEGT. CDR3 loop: CASRGSERGEQYF. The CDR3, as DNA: TGTGCCAGCAGAGGTTCCGAGAGGGGCGAGCAGTACTTC.

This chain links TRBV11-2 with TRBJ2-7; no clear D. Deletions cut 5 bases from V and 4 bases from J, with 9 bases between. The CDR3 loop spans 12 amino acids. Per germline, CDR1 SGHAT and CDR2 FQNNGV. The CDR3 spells CASSPFVYEQYF. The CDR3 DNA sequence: TGTGCCAGCAGCCCCTTCGTTTACGAGCAGTACTTC.

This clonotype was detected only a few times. In DNA form, the CDR3 reads TGTGCCAGCAGTTTAGGTTCCAACGTCCTGACTTTC. Residues: CASSLGSNVLTF. J is TRBJ2-6 and V is TRBV12-3 or TRBV12-4, with no clear D. This CDR3 contains 12 residues. Trimming removed 1 base at V and 8 bases at J, with 3 bases between.

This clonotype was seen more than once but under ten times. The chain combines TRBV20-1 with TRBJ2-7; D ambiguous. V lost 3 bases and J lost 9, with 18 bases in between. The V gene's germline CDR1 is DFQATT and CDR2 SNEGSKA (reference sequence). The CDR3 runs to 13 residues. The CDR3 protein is CSASEPNGLGQYF. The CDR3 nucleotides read TGCAGTGCTAGCGAGCCAAATGGGTTAGGGCAGTACTTC.

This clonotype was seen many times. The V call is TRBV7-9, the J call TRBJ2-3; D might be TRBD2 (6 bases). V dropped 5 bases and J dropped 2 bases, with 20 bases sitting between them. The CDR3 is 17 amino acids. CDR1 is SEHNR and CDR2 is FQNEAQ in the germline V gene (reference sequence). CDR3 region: CASSKSAYGGSTDTQYF. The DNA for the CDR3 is TGTGCCAGCAGCAAAAGTGCGTATGGGGGGTCCACAGATACGCAGTATTTT. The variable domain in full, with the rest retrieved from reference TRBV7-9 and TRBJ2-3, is DTGVSQNPRHKITKRGQNVTFRCDPISEHNRLYWYRQTLGQGPEFLTYFQNEAQLEKSRLLSDRFSAERPKGSFSTLEIQRTEQGDSAMYLCASSKSAYGGSTDTQYFGPGTRLTVL.

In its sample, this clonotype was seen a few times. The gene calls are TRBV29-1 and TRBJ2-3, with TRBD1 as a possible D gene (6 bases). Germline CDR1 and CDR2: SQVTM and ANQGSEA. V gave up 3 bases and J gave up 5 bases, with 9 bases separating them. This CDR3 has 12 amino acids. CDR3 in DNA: TGCAGCGTTGAGAAAGGGGGAGATACGCAGTATTTT. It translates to CSVEKGGDTQYF.

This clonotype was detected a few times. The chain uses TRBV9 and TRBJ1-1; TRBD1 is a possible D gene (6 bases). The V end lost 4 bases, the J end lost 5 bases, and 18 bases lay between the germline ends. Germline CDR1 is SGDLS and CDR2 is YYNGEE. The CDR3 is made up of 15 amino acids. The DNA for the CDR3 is TGTGCCAGCAGCCCGGGGGCGGTTGGAGAAACTGAAGCTTTCTTT. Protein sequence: CASSPGAVGETEAFF. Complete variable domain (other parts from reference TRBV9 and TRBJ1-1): DSGVTQTPKHLITATGQRVTLRCSPRSGDLSVYWYQQSLDQGLQFLIQYYNGEERAKGNILERFSAQQFPDLHSELNLSSLELGDSALYFCASSPGAVGETEAFFGQGTRLTVV.

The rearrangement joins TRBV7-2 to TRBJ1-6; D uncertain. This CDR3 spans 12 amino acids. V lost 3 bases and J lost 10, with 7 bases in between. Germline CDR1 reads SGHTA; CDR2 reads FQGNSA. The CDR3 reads CASSFNLSPLHF. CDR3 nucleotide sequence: TGTGCCAGCAGCTTCAACTTGTCACCCCTCCACTTT.

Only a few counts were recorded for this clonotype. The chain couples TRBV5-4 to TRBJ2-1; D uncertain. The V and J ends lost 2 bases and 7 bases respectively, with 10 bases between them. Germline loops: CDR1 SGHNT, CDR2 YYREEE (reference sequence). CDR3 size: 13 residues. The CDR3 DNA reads TGTGCCAGCAGCTTCGTACAGCTAAATGAGCAGTTCTTC. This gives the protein CASSFVQLNEQFF. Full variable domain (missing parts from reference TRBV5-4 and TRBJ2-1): ETGVTQSPTHLIKTRGQQVTLRCSSQSGHNTVSWYQQALGQGPQFIFQYYREEENGRGNFPPRFSGLQFPNYSSELNVNALELDDSALYLCASSFVQLNEQFFGPGTRLTVL.

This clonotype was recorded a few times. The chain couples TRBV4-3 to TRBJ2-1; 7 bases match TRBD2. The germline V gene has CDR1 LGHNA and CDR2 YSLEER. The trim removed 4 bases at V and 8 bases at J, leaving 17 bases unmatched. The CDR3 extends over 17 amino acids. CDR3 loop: CASSRGGGLAVMDEQFF. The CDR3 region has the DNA TGCGCCAGCAGCCGGGGAGGTGGGCTAGCGGTTATGGATGAGCAGTTCTTC.

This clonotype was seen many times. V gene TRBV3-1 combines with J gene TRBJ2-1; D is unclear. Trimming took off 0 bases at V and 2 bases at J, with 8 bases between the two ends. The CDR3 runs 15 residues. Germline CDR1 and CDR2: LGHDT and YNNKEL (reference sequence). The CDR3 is CASSQDSLTYNEQFF. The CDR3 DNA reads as TGTGCCAGCAGCCAAGACAGCCTTACCTACAATGAGCAGTTCTTC.

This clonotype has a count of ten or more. The CDR3, as DNA: TGTGCCAGCAGCTTAGCATGGGACAGAGTTAATACGCAGTATTTT. Its protein is CASSLAWDRVNTQYF. The V gene is TRBV7-2, the J gene TRBJ2-3, with 7 bases aligning to TRBD1. V was pared by 0 bases and J by 7 bases, with 7 bases of the junction left unmatched. Germline assignment: CDR1 SGHTA and CDR2 FQGNSA. This CDR3 is 15 amino acids long.

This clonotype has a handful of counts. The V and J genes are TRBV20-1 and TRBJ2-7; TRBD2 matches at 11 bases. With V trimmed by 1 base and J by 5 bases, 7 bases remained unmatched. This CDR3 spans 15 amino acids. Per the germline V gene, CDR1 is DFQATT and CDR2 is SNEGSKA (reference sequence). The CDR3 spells CSARAELAGAHEQYF. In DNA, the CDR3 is TGCAGTGCTAGAGCAGAACTAGCGGGAGCCCACGAGCAGTACTTC.